One and the same sample provided the 26 T cell receptor beta chains below, sequenced in a study of cytomegalovirus exposure and HLA in healthy donors. PCR primers comprised 60 Vbeta and 13 Jbeta primers. TCRdb keeps only in-frame clones here, not all; method: immunoSEQ multiplex PCR. The sample has 150,000 to 200,000 clones, over 9.5% seen once. Sequenced input: PBMCs. Every receptor here comes from a man aged 50 or older in good health and CMV-seropositive.

This chain connects TRBV7-8 to TRBJ2-1; 8 bases are a match to TRBD2. The CDR3 is made up of 15 amino acids. Trimming at V came to 2 bases and at J to 0 bases, leaving 0 bases not matched to a gene. Germline V lookup: CDR1 SGHVS, CDR2 FQNEAQ. CDR3 in DNA: TGTGCCAGCAGCTTAAGCGGGAGCTCCTACAATGAGCAGTTCTTC. Its translation is CASSLSGSSYNEQFF. Based on the CDR3 plus reference TRBV7-8 and TRBJ2-1, the full variable domain is GAGVSQSPRYKVAKRGQDVALRCDPISGHVSLFWYQQALGQGPEFLTYFQNEAQLDKSGLPSDRFFAERPEGSVSTLKIQRTQQEDSAVYLCASSLSGSSYNEQFFGPGTRLTVL.

This clone was seen a few times. The chain combines TRBV6-5 with TRBJ1-2, with 8 bases aligning to TRBD1. The V segment lost 5 bases and the J segment 8 bases; nucleotides outside the gene matches: 4. Germline V gene lookup returns CDR1 MNHEY and CDR2 SVGAGI. CDR3 length equals 12 residues. The CDR3 reads CASSRTGKGYTF. The CDR3 DNA reads TGTGCCAGCAGTCGGACAGGGAAGGGCTACACCTTC.

This chain connects TRBV18 to TRBJ1-3, with D perhaps matching TRBD1 (6 bases). The V gene's germline CDR1 is KGHSH and CDR2 LQKENI. Trimming removed 0 bases from V and 4 bases from J, with 10 bases in between. The CDR3 is 15 amino acids. The CDR3 spells CASSPPEGTGNTIYF. CDR3 coding DNA: TGTGCCAGCTCACCACCGGAAGGGACAGGAAACACCATATATTTT.

This clone occurred a few times. Because the CDR3 is missing its conserved closing phenylalanine or tryptophan, this is likely a read error. The J gene is TRBJ1-4, the V gene TRBV5-1; 10 bases map to TRBD1. J was trimmed by 6 bases and V by 4 bases; bases with no gene match: 3. Germline CDR1 and CDR2: SGHRS and YFSETQ. This CDR3 contains 14 residues. The CDR3, as DNA: TGCGCCAGCAGCAAGACAGGGGGCTATGAAAAACTGTTTGTT. It yields the protein CASSKTGGYEKLFV.

Concerning this clone itself: Other DNA sequences from this sample encode an identical CDR3 as well. The J gene is TRBJ1-1, the V gene TRBV5-1; 7 bases agree with TRBD1. Germline trimming cut 0 bases from V and 4 bases from J; bases unmatched to any gene: 3. The CDR3 has 14 amino acids. The germline V gene encodes CDR1 SGHRS and CDR2 YFSETQ. The DNA of the CDR3 is TGCGCCAGCAGCTTGGACAGGGGACGCACTGAAGCTTTCTTT. This sequence encodes CASSLDRGRTEAFF.

A few counts support this clone. The chain couples TRBV27 to TRBJ2-3; 10 nucleotides line up with TRBD1. There are 16 residues in the CDR3. In germline, CDR1 is MNHEY, CDR2 SMNVEV (reference sequence). J gave up 1 base and V 4 bases, and 5 bases lay outside the gene matches. The CDR3 DNA is TGTGCCAGCAGTTCCTACGGGACAGGGGGCACAGATACGCAGTATTTT. Translating gives CASSSYGTGGTDTQYF.

This clone was found a few times. This rearrangement joins TRBV5-4 to TRBJ2-2; 13 bases agree with TRBD2. V dropped 3 bases and J dropped 4; count of bases not matched to a gene: 6. The CDR3 length is 17 residues. Germline loops: CDR1 SGHNT, CDR2 YYREEE (reference sequence). The CDR3 reads CASSSELAGGPTGELFF. CDR3 sequence (DNA): TGTGCCAGCAGCTCCGAACTAGCGGGGGGGCCCACCGGGGAGCTGTTTTTT.

The CDR3 DNA sequence: TGTGCCAGCAGTCAGCGGGGATTCTACGAGCAGTACTTC. It yields the protein CASSQRGFYEQYF. This chain uses TRBV5-8 with TRBJ2-7; 7 bases fit TRBD2. V gave up 5 bases and J gave up 3 bases; unmatched junction bases: 5. CDR3 length equals 13 residues. Germline lookup yields CDR1 SGHTS and CDR2 YDEGEE.

This clone was counted a few times. The rearrangement links TRBV28 to TRBJ1-2; TRBD1 aligns across 8 bases. The CDR3 runs 17 residues. Germline assignment: CDR1 MDHEN and CDR2 SYDVKM. V shed 6 bases and J 7 bases; nucleotides not matched to a gene: 19. The CDR3: CASSQGGQGNRKIGYTF. DNA for the CDR3: TGTGCCAGCAGCCAAGGAGGACAGGGAAACCGGAAAATTGGCTACACCTTC.

This clone showed up just a few times. The chain is built from TRBV9 and TRBJ1-1; 10 bases are a match to TRBD1. Germline loops: CDR1 SGDLS, CDR2 YYNGEE. The CDR3 has 17 residues. V shed 3 bases and J 3 bases; nucleotides not matched to a gene: 11. The CDR3 DNA is TGTGCCAGCAGCGCACCGCTTGGGACAGGGGCGGACACTGAAGCTTTCTTT. It codes for CASSAPLGTGADTEAFF.

The chain couples TRBV11-3 to TRBJ2-5; no clear D gene. Germline CDR1 and CDR2: SGHNT and YENEEA. The V end lost 0 bases, the J end lost 5 bases, and 13 bases lay between the germline ends. The length of the CDR3 is 15 residues. CDR3 bases: TGTGCCAGCAGCTTAGATCCCGCCAGGTTGGAGACCCAGTACTTC. It translates to CASSLDPARLETQYF.

J is TRBJ1-2 and V is TRBV28; perhaps TRBD1 as D (5 bases). The germline CDR1 and CDR2 sequences are MDHEN and SYDVKM. The CDR3 is 13 residues long. V gave up 6 bases and J gave up 4 bases, with 12 bases separating them. The CDR3 DNA follows: TGTGCCAGCAGCCTAGGGGCCCTCTATGGCTACACCTTC. Translated: CASSLGALYGYTF.

The chain combines TRBV29-1 with TRBJ2-5, with D unclear. Per the germline V gene, CDR1 is SQVTM and CDR2 is ANQGSEA. The CDR3 runs 13 residues. V shed 4 bases and J shed 4 bases, with 13 bases lying between them. The CDR3 here is CSVGLLTGETQYF. Written as DNA, the CDR3 is TGCAGCGTTGGGCTATTAACGGGAGAGACCCAGTACTTC.

This clone came up once. This chain uses TRBV9 with TRBJ2-1, with 11 bases matching TRBD2. Germline trimming cut 4 bases from V and 2 bases from J; bases unmatched to any gene: 5. Germline V gene lookup returns CDR1 SGDLS and CDR2 YYNGEE. The CDR3 has 16 amino acids. CDR3 nucleotide sequence: TGTGCCAGCAGCCGTCTAGCGGGGGGCACCTACAATGAGCAGTTCTTC. It yields the protein CASSRLAGGTYNEQFF.

This clone was detected a few times. The chain carries TRBV5-1 and TRBJ2-5, with 8 bases lining up with TRBD1. This CDR3 comprises 14 residues. CDR1 is SGHRS and CDR2 is YFSETQ in the germline V gene. Trimming at V came to 4 bases and at J to 4 bases, leaving 6 bases not matched to a gene. The CDR3 DNA follows: TGCGCCAGCAGCATAGGGACAGGAAGAGAGACCCAGTACTTC. The encoded protein is CASSIGTGRETQYF.

V usage is TRBV6-4 and J usage is TRBJ1-2; D gene uncertain. The V and J ends lost 11 bases and 0 bases respectively, with 13 bases between them. There are 13 residues in the CDR3. Germline V gene lookup returns CDR1 MRHNA and CDR2 SNTAGT. The CDR3 bases are TGTGCCGGAGGGAAGCGGACTAACTATGGCTACACCTTC. Translation: CAGGKRTNYGYTF.

This clone was detected a few times. The V gene is TRBV5-6, the J gene TRBJ1-5; TRBD1 aligns across 8 bases. This CDR3 comprises 16 residues. Trimming at V came to 1 base and at J to 6 bases, leaving 9 bases not matched to a gene. Germline V gene lookup returns CDR1 SGHDT and CDR2 YYEEEE. Here the CDR3 DNA reads TGTGCCAGCAGCTTGTGGGCAGGGGGCGCGGGTCAGCCCCAGCATTTT. Its translation: CASSLWAGGAGQPQHF.

The chain links TRBV10-3 to TRBJ2-3; 9 bases are shared with TRBD2. Germline CDR1 ENHRY, CDR2 SYGVKD. J gave up 5 bases and V 3 bases, and 6 bases lay outside the gene matches. The CDR3 has 15 amino acids. In DNA, the CDR3 is TGTGCCATCAGTGACCGCGGGGGGGCTGGAGATACGCAGTATTTT. It specifies CAISDRGGAGDTQYF.

This chain uses TRBV6-6 with TRBJ1-4; D unclear. The CDR3 runs 15 residues. Germline CDR1 reads MNHNY; CDR2 reads SVGAGI (reference sequence). Trimming left V 2 bases short and J 7 bases short, with 14 bases between. The DNA for the CDR3 is TGTGCCAGCAGTTACCCCCCGTCTCGGGGTGAAAAACTGTTTTTT. Translating it yields CASSYPPSRGEKLFF.

This clone occurred a few times. This chain uses TRBV6-6 with TRBJ2-5; 10 bases are shared with TRBD2. From germline, CDR1 is MNHNY and CDR2 SVGAGI (reference sequence). The CDR3 totals 14 residues. V was pared by 5 bases and J by 4 bases, with 4 bases of the junction left unmatched. CDR3 coding DNA: TGTGCCAGCAGTAAGGGACTAGCGAGAGAGACCCAGTACTTC. Translated, it gives CASSKGLARETQYF.

This clone has just one count. The V call is TRBV27, the J call TRBJ1-5; D uncertain. The CDR3 extends over 15 amino acids. The germline V gene encodes CDR1 MNHEY and CDR2 SMNVEV (reference sequence). Trimming stripped 0 bases from V and 0 bases from J, with 6 bases between. DNA for the CDR3: TGTGCCAGCAGTTTATCCAGAAATAGCAATCAGCCCCAGCATTTT. This sequence encodes CASSLSRNSNQPQHF.

This clone was seen only a few times. J is TRBJ1-5 and V is TRBV12-2; TRBD1, the D gene given by the table, was not confirmed from the DNA. TRBV12-2 is shown as a pseudogene. The CDR3 runs to 16 residues. Written as DNA, the CDR3 is TGTGCAAGTCGCTTTATGGCAGGCATACACAATCAGCCCCAGCATTTT. It codes for CASRFMAGIHNQPQHF.

The chain couples TRBV27 to TRBJ1-4, with a weak D call TRBD1 (6 bases). The germline gives CDR1 MNHEY, CDR2 SMNVEV (reference sequence). The CDR3 extends over 14 amino acids. Trimming took 4 bases from V and 8 from J, leaving 14 bases between them. CDR3 in amino acids: CASSSTGFDEKLFF. The CDR3 bases are TGTGCCAGCAGTTCGACAGGATTCGACGAAAAACTGTTTTTT. Full variable domain (outside the CDR3, taken from reference TRBV27 and TRBJ1-4): EAQVTQNPRYLITVTGKKLTVTCSQNMNHEYMSWYRQDPGLGLRQIYYSMNVEVTDKGDVPEGYKVSRKEKRNFPLILESPSPNQTSLYFCASSSTGFDEKLFFGSGTQLSVL.

This chain uses TRBV7-6 with TRBJ2-2; 8 bases are shared with TRBD2. The CDR3 totals 18 residues. CDR1 and CDR2 (germline): SGHVS, FNYEAQ. The V gene end was trimmed by 0 bases and the J gene end by 1 base; junction bases not matched to a gene: 7. CDR3 sequence (DNA): TGTGCCAGCAGCTTAGCGACCGCTAGCGGGCGGAACACCGGGGAGCTGTTTTTT. As protein: CASSLATASGRNTGELFF. Complete variable domain (other parts from reference TRBV7-6 and TRBJ2-2): GAGVSQSPRYKVTKRGQDVALRCDPISGHVSLYWYRQALGQGPEFLTYFNYEAQQDKSGLPNDRFSAERPEGSISTLTIQRTEQRDSAMYRCASSLATASGRNTGELFFGEGSRLTVL.

This clone was found a few times. This sequence joins TRBV6-5 and TRBJ2-5, with D unclear. The CDR3 covers 14 residues. The V and J ends lost 0 bases and 5 bases respectively, with 10 bases between them. The germline gives CDR1 MNHEY, CDR2 SVGAGI. CDR3 nucleotides: TGTGCCAGCAGTTACTCGGTCCTTCGGGAGACCCAGTACTTC. As protein: CASSYSVLRETQYF.

V and J are TRBV5-6 and TRBJ2-5; 14 bases align to TRBD2. The length of the CDR3 is 16 residues. After removal of 5 bases from V and 1 base from J, the junction contained 4 bases not matched to a gene. Per germline, CDR1 SGHDT and CDR2 YYEEEE. For the CDR3, the DNA is TGTGCCAGCAGGAGGACTAGCGGGGGGATCCAAGAGACCCAGTACTTC. It is translated as CASRRTSGGIQETQYF.